These 24 T cell receptor beta chains originate from one sample sequenced in a study of a mutant IDH1 vaccine in newly diagnosed glioma. Time point given: week 5, during vaccination. Each dose delivered 300 ug of mutant IDH1 20-mer peptide subcutaneously with imiquimod. Produced via immunoSEQ multiplex PCR; TCRdb's table is partial and in-frame only. This table has 40,000 to 60,000 clones, over 75% appearing once. These TCRs' antigens remain unknown. Sequences were derived from PBMCs, sampled from a glioma patient whose treatment included an IDH1 peptide vaccine. The receptors stem from a woman between 40 and 50 years old with glioma.

In this sample, this clone turned up once. The rearrangement links TRBV5-4 to TRBJ2-3; TRBD1 matches at 9 bases. Losses at the gene ends were 4 bases for V and 9 bases for J; bases not matched to a gene: 9. CDR3 length: 14 amino acids. The germline gives CDR1 SGHNT, CDR2 YYREEE (reference sequence). CDR3 DNA: TGTGCCAGCAGCGACGACAGGGGGGCAGGGACGCAGTATTTT. It codes for CASSDDRGAGTQYF.

V usage is TRBV14 and J usage is TRBJ2-2; D may correspond to TRBD1 or TRBD2 (5 bases each). With 4 bases removed from V and 3 bases from J, the gap between germline ends came to 9 bases. Germline-derived CDR1 and CDR2 are SGHDN and FVKESK. The CDR3 has 14 amino acids. In DNA form, the CDR3 reads TGTGCCAGCAGCCGAGGGACGGACACCGGGGAGCTGTTTTTT. Translated, it gives CASSRGTDTGELFF.

The CDR3: CASSVALEAPYEQYF. The CDR3 DNA reads as TGTGCCAGCAGCGTAGCTTTAGAGGCTCCCTACGAGCAGTACTTC. The rearrangement joins TRBV9 to TRBJ2-7; no clear D gene. V shed 0 bases and J shed 2 bases, with 12 bases lying between them. Germline CDR1 and CDR2: SGDLS and YYNGEE. The CDR3 is 15 amino acids.

This chain's CDR3 is CASSYEVMNTEAFF. CDR3 in DNA: TGTGCCAGCAGTTACGAGGTCATGAACACTGAAGCTTTCTTT. The V and J genes are TRBV6-5 and TRBJ1-1; unclear D gene. The CDR3 totals 14 residues. Trimming shortened V by 2 bases and J by 0 bases, and 7 bases separated the two germline ends. Germline loops: CDR1 MNHEY, CDR2 SVGAGI.

The V call is TRBV5-6, the J call TRBJ1-5; 7 bases are a match to TRBD1. The germline CDR1 and CDR2 sequences are SGHDT and YYEEEE. This CDR3 is 14 amino acids long. Trimming at V came to 4 bases and at J to 3 bases, leaving 4 bases not matched to a gene. In nucleotides, the CDR3 is TGTGCCAGCAGCACGACAGGGACCAATCAGCCCCAGCATTTT. Amino acid sequence: CASSTTGTNQPQHF.

DNA of the CDR3: TGTGCCAGCTCAGCGACAGGGTCCCGAGGCTCTGGAAACACCATATATTTT. Encoded protein: CASSATGSRGSGNTIYF. The V gene is TRBV18, the J gene TRBJ1-3; 7 bases fit TRBD1. The V gene end was trimmed by 5 bases and the J gene end by 0 bases; junction bases not matched to a gene: 10. Germline V gene data show CDR1 as KGHSH and CDR2 as LQKENI. The CDR3 loop spans 17 amino acids.

This clone was found once. J is TRBJ1-6 and V is TRBV30; 9 nucleotides line up with TRBD1. Trimming cost V 4 bases and J 10 bases; bases outside gene matches: 8. Germline V gene sequence: CDR1 GTSNPN, CDR2 SVGIG (reference sequence). The CDR3 covers 14 residues. CDR3 sequence: CAWKTTGQGSPLHF. In DNA form, the CDR3 reads TGTGCCTGGAAAACGACAGGACAGGGGTCACCCCTCCACTTT.

V is TRBV5-4 and J is TRBJ1-1; 7 positions match TRBD1. J gave up 0 bases and V 1 base, and 3 bases lay outside the gene matches. CDR3 length: 15 residues. Germline V gives CDR1 SGHNT, CDR2 YYREEE (reference sequence). CDR3 in amino acids: CASSLTGDVNTEAFF. In DNA form, the CDR3 reads TGTGCCAGCAGCTTGACAGGGGACGTGAACACTGAAGCTTTCTTT.

This chain connects TRBV5-1 to TRBJ1-6; TRBD1 might be the D (6 bases). Trimming removed 5 bases from V and 9 bases from J, with 12 bases in between. The CDR3 has 13 amino acids. Per the germline V gene, CDR1 is SGHRS and CDR2 is YFSETQ. The CDR3 nucleotides read TGCGCCAGCAGGCTCCGGGACACTTCACCCCTCCACTTT. Translating it yields CASRLRDTSPLHF.

The table lists this clone with a count of one. The V and J genes are TRBV5-6 and TRBJ1-6; tentatively, D is TRBD1 (5 bases). This CDR3 has 16 amino acids. The ends were cut back, 0 bases at V and 4 bases at J, with 11 bases in the middle. The V gene's germline CDR1 is SGHDT and CDR2 YYEEEE. CDR3 coding DNA: TGTGCCAGCAGCTTGGGGGGGAGTAGGTATAATTCACCCCTCCACTTT. Amino acid sequence: CASSLGGSRYNSPLHF. Full variable domain (outside the CDR3, taken from reference TRBV5-6 and TRBJ1-6): DAGVTQSPTHLIKTRGQQVTLRCSPKSGHDTVSWYQQALGQGPQFIFQYYEEEERQRGNFPDRFSGHQFPNYSSELNVNALLLGDSALYLCASSLGGSRYNSPLHFGNGTRLTVT.

This chain links TRBV10-3 with TRBJ2-7; 10 nucleotides agree with TRBD1. V shed 3 bases, J shed 3 bases, and the junction held 8 bases outside the gene matches. The germline CDR1 and CDR2 sequences are ENHRY and SYGVKD. CDR3 length equals 16 residues. DNA for the CDR3: TGTGCCATCAGTGATCCACGACAGGGGGCAGGCTACGAGCAGTACTTC. Translating it yields CAISDPRQGAGYEQYF.

The chain couples TRBV7-8 to TRBJ1-2, with 7 bases lining up with TRBD1. V shed 4 bases, J shed 7 bases, and the junction held 9 bases outside the gene matches. The CDR3 extends over 14 amino acids. Germline CDR1 SGHVS, CDR2 FQNEAQ. The CDR3: CASSWPTGSGGYTF. In DNA form, the CDR3 reads TGTGCCAGCAGCTGGCCGACAGGGAGCGGTGGCTACACCTTC.

The rearrangement joins TRBV4-3 to TRBJ1-2, with 7 bases identical to TRBD1. The CDR3 consists of 12 residues. Germline V gene data show CDR1 as LGHNA and CDR2 as YSLEER. The V gene end was trimmed by 0 bases and the J gene end by 13 bases; junction bases not matched to a gene: 5. This chain's CDR3 is CASSQESGGCTF. The CDR3 region has the DNA TGCGCCAGCAGCCAAGAGTCAGGGGGATGCACCTTC.

The chain uses TRBV7-2 and TRBJ2-3, with 7 bases fitting TRBD2. V lost 1 base and J lost 1; bases outside the gene matches: 5. The CDR3 covers 16 residues. Germline values: CDR1 SGHTA, CDR2 FQGNSA. The CDR3 sequence is CASSLGGGGGTDTQYF. The CDR3 DNA reads TGTGCCAGCAGCTTAGGGGGCGGGGGTGGCACAGATACGCAGTATTTT.

The rearrangement links TRBV9 to TRBJ2-2; D is perhaps TRBD2 (5 bases). Trimming left V 2 bases short and J 4 bases short, with 9 bases between. The germline V gene encodes CDR1 SGDLS and CDR2 YYNGEE. The CDR3 runs to 14 residues. CDR3 bases: TGTGCCAGCAGCGTGGACTCGTTCACCGGGGAGCTGTTTTTT. This sequence encodes CASSVDSFTGELFF.

The rearrangement links TRBV5-8 to TRBJ2-7; D gene uncertain. V lost 5 bases and J 4 bases, leaving 7 bases between the germline ends. Germline CDR1 reads SGHTS; CDR2 reads YDEGEE. The length of the CDR3 is 11 residues. The CDR3 protein is CASRSSYEQYF. In DNA form, the CDR3 reads TGTGCCAGCAGATCCTCTTACGAGCAGTACTTC.

In its sample, this clone was seen a few times. Other nucleotide sequences from this sample produce the same CDR3. This chain connects TRBV5-1 to TRBJ1-1, with D possibly being TRBD1 (5 bases). The CDR3 has 14 amino acids. Germline V lookup: CDR1 SGHRS, CDR2 YFSETQ. V lost 0 bases and J 0 bases, leaving 6 bases between the germline ends. This CDR3 is CASSLGQMNTEAFF. The CDR3 DNA follows: TGCGCCAGCAGCTTGGGACAGATGAACACTGAAGCTTTCTTT.

This clone was picked up a small number of times. The chain combines TRBV10-2 with TRBJ1-6; 7 bases are shared with TRBD1. This CDR3 is built from 14 residues. Per the germline V gene, CDR1 is WSHSY and CDR2 is SAAADI. V was clipped by 3 bases and J by 13 bases; unmatched bases: 9. CDR3 nucleotide sequence: TGCGCCAGCAGTGACAGGGGGGCCCAATCGCCCCTCCACTTT. Translating it yields CASSDRGAQSPLHF.

The V gene is TRBV7-3, the J gene TRBJ1-1, with no clear D. Trimming cost V 5 bases and J 4 bases, with 17 bases left between them. CDR1 is SGHTA and CDR2 is FQGTGA in the germline V gene. The CDR3 loop spans 15 amino acids. CDR3 DNA: TGTGCCAGCAGCGAGGGCACAGCCCCGGTCACTGAAGCTTTCTTT. Residues: CASSEGTAPVTEAFF.

The chain uses TRBV4-1 and TRBJ2-7; the D gene is possibly TRBD1 (5 bases). The germline gives CDR1 MGHRA, CDR2 YSYEKL. The CDR3 loop spans 16 amino acids. Trimming took off 1 base at V and 0 bases at J, with 13 bases between the two ends. In DNA form, the CDR3 reads TGCGCCAGCAGCCAAGTGGGGCCCCTAAGCTCCTACGAGCAGTACTTC. Amino acid sequence: CASSQVGPLSSYEQYF.

The chain carries TRBV4-1 and TRBJ2-1, with 11 bases lining up with TRBD1. Germline V gene data show CDR1 as MGHRA and CDR2 as YSYEKL. The ends lost 5 bases at V and 8 bases at J; junction bases unmatched: 8. The CDR3 covers 15 residues. CDR3 amino acids: CASSFRTGGRDEQFF. In nucleotides, the CDR3 is TGCGCCAGCAGCTTCCGGACAGGGGGCAGGGATGAGCAGTTCTTC.

V gene TRBV4-2 combines with J gene TRBJ2-5, with D maybe TRBD2 (5 bases). The germline V and J ends were trimmed by 3 bases and 5 bases, with 13 bases remaining between them. Germline V gene data show CDR1 as LGHNA and CDR2 as YNFKEQ. The CDR3 extends over 14 amino acids. The CDR3 sequence: CASSHPPPGETQYF. The CDR3 DNA reads TGTGCCAGCAGCCATCCCCCGCCGGGGGAGACCCAGTACTTC.

This rearrangement joins TRBV6-5 to TRBJ2-2, with 10 bases lining up with TRBD1. Germline lookup yields CDR1 MNHEY and CDR2 SVGAGI. Trimming at V came to 6 bases and at J to 3 bases, leaving 4 bases not matched to a gene. The CDR3 totals 15 residues. This CDR3 is CASRSGQGDTGELFF. The CDR3 DNA reads TGTGCCAGCAGATCCGGACAGGGGGACACCGGGGAGCTGTTTTTT.

The CDR3 region is CASSFASGGAGETQYF. The CDR3 DNA reads TGTGCCAGCAGTTTTGCTAGCGGGGGGGCGGGTGAGACCCAGTACTTC. V usage is TRBV27 and J usage is TRBJ2-5; 12 bases match TRBD2. The trim removed 3 bases at V and 5 bases at J, leaving 7 bases unmatched. The length of the CDR3 is 16 residues. Germline V gene lookup returns CDR1 MNHEY and CDR2 SMNVEV (reference sequence).